Given below is one T cell receptor beta chain in context. What it recognizes is unknown. The V gene's germline CDR1 is MNHEY and CDR2 SMNVEV (reference sequence). The length of the CDR3 is 14 residues. V was cut by 5 bases and J by 4 bases, with 14 bases left in between. PCR amplification relied on 60 Vbeta primers (plus 13 Jbeta primers). Generated by immunoSEQ multiplex PCR, the TCRdb table keeps only in-frame clones and is missing some. The sample holds about 99,000 clones; about 78% are singletons and the top ten take around 3%. The data are from a study of cytomegalovirus exposure and HLA in healthy donors. General study findings and limits: Most TCR beta V segments were productive about 87% or about 30% of the time in an earlier analysis. A few chains tied to CMV proved CMV antigen-specific in vitro.

The sequenced sample consisted of PBMCs. The TCR originated in a middle-aged man in good health and CMV-seronegative. The V call is TRBV27, the J call TRBJ2-5; tentative D call: TRBD1 (5 bases). CDR3 loop: CASSPGRDRETQYF. Written as DNA, the CDR3 is TGTGCCAGCAGTCCCGGCAGGGATCGAGAGACCCAGTACTTC.